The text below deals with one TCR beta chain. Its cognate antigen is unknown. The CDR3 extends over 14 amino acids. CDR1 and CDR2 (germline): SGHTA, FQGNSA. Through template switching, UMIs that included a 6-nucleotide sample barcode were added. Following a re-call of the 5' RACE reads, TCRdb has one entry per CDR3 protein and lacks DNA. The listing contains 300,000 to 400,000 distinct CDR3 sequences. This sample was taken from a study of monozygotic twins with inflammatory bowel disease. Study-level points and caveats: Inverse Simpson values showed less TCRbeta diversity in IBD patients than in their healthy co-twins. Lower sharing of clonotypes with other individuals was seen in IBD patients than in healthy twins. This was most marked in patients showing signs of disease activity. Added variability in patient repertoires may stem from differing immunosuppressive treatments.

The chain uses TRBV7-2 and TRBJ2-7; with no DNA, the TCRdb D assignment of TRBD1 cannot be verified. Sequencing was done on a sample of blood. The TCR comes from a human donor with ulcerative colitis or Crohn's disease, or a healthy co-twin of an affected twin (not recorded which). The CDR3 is CASSLRQGAVEQYF.